This T cell receptor beta chain was profiled in a study of identical twins. TCRdb analysed the 5' RACE reads with MiXCR anew, one entry per CDR3 protein. The sample has 690,000 or so distinct CDR3 sequences, over 8.5% seen once. Looked up from germline, CDR1 is SGDLS and CDR2 is YYNGEE. This CDR3 has 16 residues. Trimming pared 1 base from V and 7 bases from J, leaving 19 bases between. This clonotype came up a few times. Its antigen is undetermined. Broader study findings: Where out-of-frame alpha sequences were twin-shared, they showed excess low generation probability. Invariant MAIT and iNKT cells are populations that could partly confound zero-insertion analyses. Memory repertoires showed no such pattern, whereas abundant cord blood beta clonotypes carried fewer insertions. The same donors were not followed; conclusions instead depended on cross-sectional statistical analysis.

These data are also associated with another study on yellow fever vaccine responses in identical twins.

The sample comprised PBMCs. This chain joins TRBV9 and TRBJ2-3, with D perhaps matching TRBD2 (6 bases). The receptor was derived from a woman aged 18-30 years in good health. The CDR3 loop reads CASSVSSGQSMNTQYF. For the CDR3, the DNA is TGTGCCAGCAGCGTATCCAGCGGGCAGTCAATGAATACGCAGTATTTT.